Sequencing of this T cell receptor (beta chain) was carried out in a study of cytomegalovirus exposure and HLA in healthy donors. Study observations and caveats: Presence/absence analyses rested on an assumption that sequencing depth was roughly uniform across donors. Most sequenced TCRs were rare (though some public TCRs occurred in many donors).

The V end lost 5 bases, the J end lost 5 bases, and 5 bases lay between the germline ends. CDR3 size: 11 residues. From germline, CDR1 is MNHNY and CDR2 SVGAGI (reference sequence). To note about this clone: The antigen is undetermined.

13 Jbeta primers and 60 Vbeta primers were used for the PCR. Sequencing used immunoSEQ multiplex PCR; TCRdb keeps in-frame clones, though not all of them. The table includes some 160,000 clones, 70% to 85% detected once. The V and J genes are TRBV6-6 and TRBJ2-3; D unclear. This receptor was identified in a male donor in good health and CMV-seronegative. The material sequenced was PBMCs. CDR3 loop: CASSPLDTQYF. The DNA of the CDR3 is TGTGCCAGCAGTCCTCTAGATACGCAGTATTTT.